The clone carrying this T cell receptor beta chain was seen a handful of times. Antigen: not known. An end of the junction does not agree with germline; a read error may underlie this. This specimen comes from a study of beta chain features in type 1 diabetes. Broader study findings: Highly expressing activated T cells could be over-counted with a cDNA template. Significant though moderate, a shortening of TCRB CDR3s appeared in all four CD4+ subsets of Type 1 diabetes patients. Patients' naive, central memory and Treg TCRB repertoires seemed closer to one another than those of healthy donors.

Investigators reverse transcribed all isolated RNA, so they sequenced expressed TCRB transcripts. Naive, central memory and regulatory T cell samples came to a mean of approximately 4 million reads. Sequencing used immunoSEQ multiplex PCR; TCRdb keeps in-frame clones, though not all of them. This sample yields about 160,000 clones, of which around 7.9% are seen a single time; 0.5% belongs to the top ten. CDR3 length: 14 residues. Germline CDR1 is KGHSH and CDR2 is LQKENI. The rearrangement links TRBV18 to TRBJ2-1; 12 bases match TRBD2. This receptor was obtained from a man between 18 and 29 years old with type 1 diabetes. The sample comprised central memory CD4+ T cells from blood. DNA of the CDR3: TGCTCCTCGGCTGGGACTAGCGGGTACAATGAGCAGTTCTTC. Amino acids: CSSAGTSGYNEQFF.